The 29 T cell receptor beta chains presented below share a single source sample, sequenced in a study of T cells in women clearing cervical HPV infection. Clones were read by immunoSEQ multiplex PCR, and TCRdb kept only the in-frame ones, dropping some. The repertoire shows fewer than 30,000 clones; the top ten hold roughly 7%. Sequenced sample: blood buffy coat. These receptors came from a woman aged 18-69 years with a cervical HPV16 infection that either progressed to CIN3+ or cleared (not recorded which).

This CDR3 is CASSIDVRSNYGQYF. The covered CDR3 bases are TGTGCCAGTAGTATAGACGTCAGATCTAACTATGGT. The rearrangement links TRBV19 to TRBJ2-4, with D unclear. The read ends 3 residues before the CDR3 terminus; that terminus is restored from the germline J gene. CDR1 and CDR2 from the germline V gene are LNHDA and SQIVND (reference sequence). The CDR3 has 15 amino acids.

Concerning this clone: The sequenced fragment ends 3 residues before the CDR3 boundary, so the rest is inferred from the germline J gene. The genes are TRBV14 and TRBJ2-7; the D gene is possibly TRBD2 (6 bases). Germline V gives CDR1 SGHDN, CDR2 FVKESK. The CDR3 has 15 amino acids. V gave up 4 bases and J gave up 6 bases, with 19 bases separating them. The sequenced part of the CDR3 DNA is TGTGCCAGCAGCCCCGGGACTGCAAGAATGGGCGAG. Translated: CASSPGTARMGE. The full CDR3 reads CASSPGTARMGEQYF.

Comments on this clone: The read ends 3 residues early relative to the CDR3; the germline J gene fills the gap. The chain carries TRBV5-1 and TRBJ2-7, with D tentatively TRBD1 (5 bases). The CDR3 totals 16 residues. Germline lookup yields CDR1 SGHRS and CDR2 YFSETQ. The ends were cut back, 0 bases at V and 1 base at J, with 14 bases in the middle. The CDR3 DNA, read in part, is TGCGCCAGCAGCTTGGCCCTTTTTGACAGATCCTACGAG. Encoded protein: CASSLALFDRSYE. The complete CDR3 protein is CASSLALFDRSYEQYF.

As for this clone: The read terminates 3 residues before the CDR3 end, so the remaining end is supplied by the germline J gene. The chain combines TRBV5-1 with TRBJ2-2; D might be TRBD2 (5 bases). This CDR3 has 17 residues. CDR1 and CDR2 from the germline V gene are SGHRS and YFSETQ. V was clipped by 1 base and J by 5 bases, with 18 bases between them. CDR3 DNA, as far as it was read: TGCGCCAGCAGCTTGATGCCGGGTGGCGGGTTTACCGGGGAG. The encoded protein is CASSLMPGGGFTGE. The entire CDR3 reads CASSLMPGGGFTGELFF.

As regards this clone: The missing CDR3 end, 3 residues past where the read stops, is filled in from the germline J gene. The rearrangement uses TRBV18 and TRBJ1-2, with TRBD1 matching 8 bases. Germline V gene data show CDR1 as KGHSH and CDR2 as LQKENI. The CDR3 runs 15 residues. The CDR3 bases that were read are TGTGCCAGCTCACCACCCACTGACAGGGGACGCGGC. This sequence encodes CASSPPTDRGRG. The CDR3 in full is CASSPPTDRGRGYTF.

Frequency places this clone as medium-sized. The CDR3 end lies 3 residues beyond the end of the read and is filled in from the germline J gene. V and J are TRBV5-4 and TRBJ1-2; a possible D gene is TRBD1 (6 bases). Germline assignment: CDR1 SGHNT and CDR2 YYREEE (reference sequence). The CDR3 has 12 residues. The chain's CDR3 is CASSFSGAGYTF. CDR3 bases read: TGTGCCAGCAGCTTCTCAGGGGCGGGC.

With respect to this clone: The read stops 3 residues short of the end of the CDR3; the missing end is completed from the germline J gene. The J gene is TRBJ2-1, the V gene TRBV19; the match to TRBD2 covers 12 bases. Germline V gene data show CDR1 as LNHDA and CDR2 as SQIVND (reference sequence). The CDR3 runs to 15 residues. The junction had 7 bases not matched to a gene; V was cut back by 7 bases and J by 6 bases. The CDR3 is CASNPLAGGPNEQFF. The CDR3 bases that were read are TGTGCCAGTAATCCCCTAGCGGGAGGGCCCAATGAG. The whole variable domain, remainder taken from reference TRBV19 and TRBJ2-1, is DGGITQSPKYLFRKEGQNVTLSCEQNLNHDAMYWYRQDPGQGLRLIYYSQIVNDFQKGDIAEGYSVSREKKESFPLTVTSAQKNPTAFYLCASNPLAGGPNEQFFGPGTRLTVL.

The CDR3 reads CASSLVEGAFYEQYF. The sequenced CDR3 bases are TGCGCCAGCAGCTTGGTGGAGGGGGCGTTTTACGAG. The gene calls are TRBV5-1 and TRBJ2-7, with D perhaps matching TRBD1 (7 bases). The read stops 3 residues short of the end of the CDR3; the missing end is completed from the germline J gene. Per the germline V gene, CDR1 is SGHRS and CDR2 is YFSETQ. Trimming removed 0 bases from V and 4 bases from J, with 14 bases in between. The CDR3 is 15 residues long.

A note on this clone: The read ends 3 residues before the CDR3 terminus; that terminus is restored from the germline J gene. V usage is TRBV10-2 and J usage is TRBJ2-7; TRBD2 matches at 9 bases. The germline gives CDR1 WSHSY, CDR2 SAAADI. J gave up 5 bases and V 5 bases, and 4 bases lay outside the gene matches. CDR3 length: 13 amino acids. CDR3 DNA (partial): TGCGCCAGCAGTTTAGCGGGAGCCAACGAG. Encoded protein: CASSLAGANE. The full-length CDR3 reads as CASSLAGANEQYF.

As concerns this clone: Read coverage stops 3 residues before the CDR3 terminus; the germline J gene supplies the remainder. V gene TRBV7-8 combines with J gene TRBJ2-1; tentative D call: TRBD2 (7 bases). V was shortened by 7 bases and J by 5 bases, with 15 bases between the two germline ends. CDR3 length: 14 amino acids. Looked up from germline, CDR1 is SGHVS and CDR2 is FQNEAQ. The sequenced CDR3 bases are TGTGCCAGCACCGAAGGGGGGGGAAACAATGAG. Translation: CASTEGGGNNE. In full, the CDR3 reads CASTEGGGNNEQFF.

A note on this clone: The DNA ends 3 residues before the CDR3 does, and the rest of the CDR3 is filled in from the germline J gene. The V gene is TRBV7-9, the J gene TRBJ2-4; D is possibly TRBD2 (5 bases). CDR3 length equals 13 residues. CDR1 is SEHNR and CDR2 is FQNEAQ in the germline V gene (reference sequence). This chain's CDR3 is CASSSLVYEGQYF. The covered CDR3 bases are TGTGCCAGCAGCTCACTGGTATATGAGGGT.

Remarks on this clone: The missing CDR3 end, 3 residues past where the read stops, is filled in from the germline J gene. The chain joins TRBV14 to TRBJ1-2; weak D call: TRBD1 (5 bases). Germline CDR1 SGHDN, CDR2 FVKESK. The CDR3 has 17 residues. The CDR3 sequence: CASSQDGGTSLINDYTF. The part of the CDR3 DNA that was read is TGTGCCAGCAGCCAAGATGGGGGGACTAGTCTGATCAATGAC.

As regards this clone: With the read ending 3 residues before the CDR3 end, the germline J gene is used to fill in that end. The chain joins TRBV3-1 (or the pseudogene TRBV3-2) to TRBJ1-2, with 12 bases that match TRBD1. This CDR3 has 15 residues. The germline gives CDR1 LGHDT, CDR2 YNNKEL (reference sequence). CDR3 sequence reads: CASSPRDRGLIGYTF. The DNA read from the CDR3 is TGTGCCAGCAGCCCCCGGGACAGGGGGCTCATAGGC.

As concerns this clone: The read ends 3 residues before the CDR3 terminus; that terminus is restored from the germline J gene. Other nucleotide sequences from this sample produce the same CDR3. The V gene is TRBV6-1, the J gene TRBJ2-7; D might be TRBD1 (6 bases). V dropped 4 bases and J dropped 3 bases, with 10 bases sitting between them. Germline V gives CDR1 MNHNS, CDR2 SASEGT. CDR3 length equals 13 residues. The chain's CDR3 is CASSVGTNYEQYF. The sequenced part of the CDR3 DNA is TGTGCCAGCAGTGTTGGGACAAACTACGAG.

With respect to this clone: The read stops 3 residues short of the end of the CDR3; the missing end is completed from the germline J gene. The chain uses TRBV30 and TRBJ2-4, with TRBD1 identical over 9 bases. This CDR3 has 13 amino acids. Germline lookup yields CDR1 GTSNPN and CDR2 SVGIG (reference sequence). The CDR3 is CAWRGQGNYGQYF. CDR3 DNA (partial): TGTGCCTGGAGGGGACAGGGAAACTATGGT.

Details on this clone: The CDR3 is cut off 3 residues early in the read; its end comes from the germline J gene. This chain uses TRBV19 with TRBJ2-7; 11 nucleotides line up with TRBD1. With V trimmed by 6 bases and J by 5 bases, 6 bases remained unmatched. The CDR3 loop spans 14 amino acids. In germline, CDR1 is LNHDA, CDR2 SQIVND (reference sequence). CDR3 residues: CASSPGQGADEQYF. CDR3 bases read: TGTGCCAGTAGCCCAGGACAGGGGGCTGACGAG.

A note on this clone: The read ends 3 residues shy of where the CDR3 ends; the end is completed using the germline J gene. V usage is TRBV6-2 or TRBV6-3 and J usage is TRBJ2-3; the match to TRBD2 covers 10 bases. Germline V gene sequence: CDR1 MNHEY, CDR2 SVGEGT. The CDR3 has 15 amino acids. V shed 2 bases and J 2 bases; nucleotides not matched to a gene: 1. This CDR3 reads CASSYGLADTDTQYF. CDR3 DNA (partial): TGTGCCAGCAGTTACGGACTAGCGGACACAGATACG.

The covered CDR3 bases are TGTGCCTGGAGGACAACAGGGGGAGGCAATCAGCCC. It encodes CAWRTTGGGNQP. The entire CDR3 sequence reads CAWRTTGGGNQPQHF. The genes are TRBV30 and TRBJ1-5, with TRBD1 identical over 8 bases. Read data end 3 residues before the CDR3 end; the end is taken from the germline J gene. V lost 3 bases to trimming and J lost 2 bases; unmatched junction nucleotides: 6. Germline V gives CDR1 GTSNPN, CDR2 SVGIG (reference sequence). The CDR3 is 15 residues long.

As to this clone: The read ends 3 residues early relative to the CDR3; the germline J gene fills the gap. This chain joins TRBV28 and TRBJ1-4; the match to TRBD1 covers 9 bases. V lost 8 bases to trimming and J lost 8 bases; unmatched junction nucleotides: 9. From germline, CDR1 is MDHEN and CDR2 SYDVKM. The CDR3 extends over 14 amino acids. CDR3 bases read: TGTGCCAGCCGTTCGGGACAGGGATGGGAAAAA. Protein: CASRSGQGWEK. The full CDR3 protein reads CASRSGQGWEKLFF.

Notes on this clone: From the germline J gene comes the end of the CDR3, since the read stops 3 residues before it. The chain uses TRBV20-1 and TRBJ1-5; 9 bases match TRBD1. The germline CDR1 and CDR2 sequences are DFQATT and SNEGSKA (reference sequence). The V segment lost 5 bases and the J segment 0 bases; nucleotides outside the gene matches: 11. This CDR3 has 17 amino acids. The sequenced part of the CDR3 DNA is TGCAGTGCTTCCGGGACAGGGCGTTCCGCTAGCAATCAGCCC. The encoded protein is CSASGTGRSASNQP. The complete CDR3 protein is CSASGTGRSASNQPQHF.

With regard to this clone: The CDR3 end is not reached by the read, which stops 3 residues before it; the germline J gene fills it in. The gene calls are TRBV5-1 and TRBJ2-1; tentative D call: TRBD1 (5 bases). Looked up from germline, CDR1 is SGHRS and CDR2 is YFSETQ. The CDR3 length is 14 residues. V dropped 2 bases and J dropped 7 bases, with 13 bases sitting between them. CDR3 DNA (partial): TGCGCCAGCAGCTTTAGTGACAGAAATAATGAG. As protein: CASSFSDRNNE. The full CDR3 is CASSFSDRNNEQFF.

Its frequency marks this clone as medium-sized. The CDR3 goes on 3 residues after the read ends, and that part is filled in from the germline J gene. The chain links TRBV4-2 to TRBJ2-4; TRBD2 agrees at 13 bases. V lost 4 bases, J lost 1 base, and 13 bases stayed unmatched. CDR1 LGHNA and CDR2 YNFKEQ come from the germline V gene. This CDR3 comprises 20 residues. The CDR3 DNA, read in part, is TGTGCCAGCAGCCCCCGCACTAGCGGGAGGGCCGGGGATGCCAAAAACATT. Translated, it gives CASSPRTSGRAGDAKNI. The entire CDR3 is CASSPRTSGRAGDAKNIQYF.

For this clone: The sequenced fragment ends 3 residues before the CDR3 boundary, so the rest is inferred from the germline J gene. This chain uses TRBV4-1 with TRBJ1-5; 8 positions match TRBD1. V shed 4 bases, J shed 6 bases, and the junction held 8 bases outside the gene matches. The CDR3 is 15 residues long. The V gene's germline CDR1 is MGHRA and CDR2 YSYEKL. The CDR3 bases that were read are TGCGCCAGCAGCCTCGGACAGGGTCGTTCTCAGCCC. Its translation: CASSLGQGRSQP. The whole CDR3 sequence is CASSLGQGRSQPQHF.

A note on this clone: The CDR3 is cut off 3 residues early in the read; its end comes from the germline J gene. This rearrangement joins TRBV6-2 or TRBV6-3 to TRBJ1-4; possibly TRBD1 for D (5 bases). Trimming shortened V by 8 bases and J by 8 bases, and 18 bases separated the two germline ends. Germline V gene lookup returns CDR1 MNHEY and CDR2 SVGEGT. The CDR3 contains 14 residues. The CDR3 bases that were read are TGTGCCAGCCAAACGACCCCTTCAGGGGAAAAA. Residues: CASQTTPSGEK. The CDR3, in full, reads CASQTTPSGEKLFF.

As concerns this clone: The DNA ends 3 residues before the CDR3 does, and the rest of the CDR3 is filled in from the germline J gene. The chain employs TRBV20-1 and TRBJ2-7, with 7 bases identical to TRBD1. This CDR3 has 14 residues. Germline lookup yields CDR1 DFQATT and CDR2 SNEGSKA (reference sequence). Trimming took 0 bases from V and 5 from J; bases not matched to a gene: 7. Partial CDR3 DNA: TGCAGTGCTAGAGATCCCACCACAGGGGACGAG. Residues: CSARDPTTGDE. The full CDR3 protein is CSARDPTTGDEQYF.

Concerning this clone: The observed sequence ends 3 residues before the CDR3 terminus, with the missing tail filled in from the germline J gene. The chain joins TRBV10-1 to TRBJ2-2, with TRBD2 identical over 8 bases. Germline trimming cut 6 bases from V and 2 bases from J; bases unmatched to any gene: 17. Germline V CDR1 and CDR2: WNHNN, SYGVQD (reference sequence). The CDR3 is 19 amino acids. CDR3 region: CASSGVGLAGSANTGELFF. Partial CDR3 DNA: TGCGCCAGCAGCGGGGTAGGGCTAGCGGGCTCTGCAAACACCGGGGAG.

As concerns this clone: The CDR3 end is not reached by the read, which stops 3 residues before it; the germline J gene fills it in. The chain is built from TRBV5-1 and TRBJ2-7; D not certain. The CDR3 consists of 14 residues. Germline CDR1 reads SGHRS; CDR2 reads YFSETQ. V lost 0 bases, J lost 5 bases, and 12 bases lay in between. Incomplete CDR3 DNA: TGCGCCAGCAGCTTGGCCCAATTGGCGGACGAG. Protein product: CASSLAQLADE. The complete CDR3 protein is CASSLAQLADEQYF.

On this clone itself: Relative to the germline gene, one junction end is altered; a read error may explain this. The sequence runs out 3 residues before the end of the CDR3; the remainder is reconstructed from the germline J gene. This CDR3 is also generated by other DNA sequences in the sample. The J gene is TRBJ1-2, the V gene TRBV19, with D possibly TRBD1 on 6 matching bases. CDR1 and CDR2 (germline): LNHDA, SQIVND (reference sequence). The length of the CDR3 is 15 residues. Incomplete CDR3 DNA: TGTGCCAGTAGTATCGAACTCACAGGGAACTATGGA. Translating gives CASSIELTGNYG. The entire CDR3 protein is CASSIELTGNYGYTF.

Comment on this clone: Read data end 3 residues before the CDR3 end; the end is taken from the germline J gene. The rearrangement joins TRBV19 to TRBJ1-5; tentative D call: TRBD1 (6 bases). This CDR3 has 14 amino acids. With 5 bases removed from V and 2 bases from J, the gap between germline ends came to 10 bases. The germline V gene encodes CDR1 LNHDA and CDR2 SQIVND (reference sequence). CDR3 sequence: CASSYREGNQPQHF. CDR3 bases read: TGTGCCAGTAGTTACAGGGAGGGCAATCAGCCC. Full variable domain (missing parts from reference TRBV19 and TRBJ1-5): DGGITQSPKYLFRKEGQNVTLSCEQNLNHDAMYWYRQDPGQGLRLIYYSQIVNDFQKGDIAEGYSVSREKKESFPLTVTSAQKNPTAFYLCASSYREGNQPQHFGDGTRLSIL.